This TCR beta chain was retrieved from a study of blood T cell repertoires in COVID-19. Authors' analysis steps: Estimated nucleated cell counts came from reference gene primer amplification. Data came from immunoSEQ multiplex PCR; TCRdb stores just in-frame clones and leaves some out. V, J and clone size are those of that table, while D and trimming were read from the DNA. The sample carries a few hundred thousand clones, about 85% recorded once. The participants were between about 18 and 90 years old and came from some 25 US areas. Allocation to cohorts depended on clinical history reported by the participants. Trimming pared 5 bases from V and 2 bases from J, leaving 12 bases between. The germline V gene has CDR1 SNHLY and CDR2 FYNNEI. The CDR3 covers 14 residues.

This chain connects TRBV2 to TRBJ2-5, with D possibly being TRBD2 (5 bases). Specimen: PBMCs or T cells enriched from blood (not recorded which). The sequence was collected from a woman aged 50 to 60 who had been exposed to COVID-19. This chain's CDR3 is CASSPGLVQETQYF. In DNA form, the CDR3 reads TGTGCCAGCAGTCCGGGATTAGTTCAAGAGACCCAGTACTTC.